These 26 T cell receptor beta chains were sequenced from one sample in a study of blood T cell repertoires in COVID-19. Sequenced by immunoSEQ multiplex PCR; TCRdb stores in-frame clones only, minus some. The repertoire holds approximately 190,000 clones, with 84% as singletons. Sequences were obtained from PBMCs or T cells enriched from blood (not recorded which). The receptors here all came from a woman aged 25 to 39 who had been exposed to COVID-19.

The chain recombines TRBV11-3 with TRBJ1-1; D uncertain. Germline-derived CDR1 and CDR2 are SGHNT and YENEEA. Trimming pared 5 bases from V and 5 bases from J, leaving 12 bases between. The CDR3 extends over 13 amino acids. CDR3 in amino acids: CASSAEARTEAFF. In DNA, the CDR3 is TGTGCCAGCAGCGCGGAGGCTCGGACTGAAGCTTTCTTT.

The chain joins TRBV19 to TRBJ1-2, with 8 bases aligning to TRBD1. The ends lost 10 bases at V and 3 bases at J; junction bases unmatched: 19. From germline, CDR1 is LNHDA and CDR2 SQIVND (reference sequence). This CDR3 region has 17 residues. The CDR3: CATHSLKGQENDYGYTF. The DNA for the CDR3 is TGTGCCACTCACTCGTTAAAGGGACAGGAGAACGACTATGGCTACACCTTC.

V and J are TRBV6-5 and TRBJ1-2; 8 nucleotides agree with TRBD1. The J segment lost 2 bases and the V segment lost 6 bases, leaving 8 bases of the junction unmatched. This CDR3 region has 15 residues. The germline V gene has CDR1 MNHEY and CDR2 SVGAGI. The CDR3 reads CASRLDREANYGYTF. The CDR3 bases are TGTGCCAGCAGACTGGACAGGGAGGCAAACTATGGCTACACCTTC.

In DNA, the CDR3 is TGTGCCAGCTCACGACGGAGGGAGCAGTACTTC. Amino acids: CASSRRREQYF. The chain joins TRBV18 to TRBJ2-7; D possibly corresponds to TRBD2 (5 bases). Between the trimmed V and J ends, which lost 4 bases and 7 bases, there was a span of 8 bases. The CDR3 runs to 11 residues. Germline V gene sequence: CDR1 KGHSH, CDR2 LQKENI.

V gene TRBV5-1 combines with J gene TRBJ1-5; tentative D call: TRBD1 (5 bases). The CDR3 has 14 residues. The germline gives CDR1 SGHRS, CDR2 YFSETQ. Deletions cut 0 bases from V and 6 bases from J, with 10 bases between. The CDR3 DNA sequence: TGCGCCAGCAGCTTGGCCCCGGGACTTCAGCCCCAGCATTTT. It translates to CASSLAPGLQPQHF.

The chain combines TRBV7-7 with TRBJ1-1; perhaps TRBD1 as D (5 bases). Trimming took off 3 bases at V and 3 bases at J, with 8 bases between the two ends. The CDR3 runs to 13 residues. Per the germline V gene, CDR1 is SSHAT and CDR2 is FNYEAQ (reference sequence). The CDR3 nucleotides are TGTGCCAGCAGCTTGGGGGAGGACACTGAAGCTTTCTTT. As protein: CASSLGEDTEAFF.

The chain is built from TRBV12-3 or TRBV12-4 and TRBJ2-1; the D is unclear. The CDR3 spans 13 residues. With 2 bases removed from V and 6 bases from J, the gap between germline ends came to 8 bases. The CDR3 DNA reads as TGTGCCAGCAGTTTATTCGGAGTCAATGAGCAGTTCTTC. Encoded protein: CASSLFGVNEQFF.

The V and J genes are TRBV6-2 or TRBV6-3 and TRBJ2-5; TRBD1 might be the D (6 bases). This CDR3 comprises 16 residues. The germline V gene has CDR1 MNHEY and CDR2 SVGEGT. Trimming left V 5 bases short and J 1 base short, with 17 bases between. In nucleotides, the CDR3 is TGTGCCAGCAGTAACACACAGGGCAGGTTCCAAGAGACCCAGTACTTC. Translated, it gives CASSNTQGRFQETQYF.

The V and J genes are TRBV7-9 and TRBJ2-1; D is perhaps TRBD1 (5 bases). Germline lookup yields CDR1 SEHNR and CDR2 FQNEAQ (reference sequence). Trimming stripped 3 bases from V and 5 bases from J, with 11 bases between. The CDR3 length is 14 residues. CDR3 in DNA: TGTGCCAGCAGCTTTTACGCAGGGAACAATGAGCAGTTCTTC. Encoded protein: CASSFYAGNNEQFF. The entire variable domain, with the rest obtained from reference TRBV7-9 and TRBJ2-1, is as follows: DTGVSQNPRHKITKRGQNVTFRCDPISEHNRLYWYRQTLGQGPEFLTYFQNEAQLEKSRLLSDRFSAERPKGSFSTLEIQRTEQGDSAMYLCASSFYAGNNEQFFGPGTRLTVL.

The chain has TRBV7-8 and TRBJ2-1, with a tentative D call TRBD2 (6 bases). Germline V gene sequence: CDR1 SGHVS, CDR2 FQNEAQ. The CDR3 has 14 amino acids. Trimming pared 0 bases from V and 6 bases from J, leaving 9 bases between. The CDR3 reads CASSLAGGGNEQFF. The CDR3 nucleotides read TGTGCCAGCAGCTTAGCCGGGGGAGGCAATGAGCAGTTCTTC.

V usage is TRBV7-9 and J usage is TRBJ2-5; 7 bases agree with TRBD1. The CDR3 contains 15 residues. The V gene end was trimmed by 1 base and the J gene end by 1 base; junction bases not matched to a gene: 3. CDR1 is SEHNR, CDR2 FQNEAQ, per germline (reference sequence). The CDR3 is CASSLVGTAQETQYF. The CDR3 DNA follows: TGTGCCAGCAGCTTAGTGGGGACAGCCCAAGAGACCCAGTACTTC.

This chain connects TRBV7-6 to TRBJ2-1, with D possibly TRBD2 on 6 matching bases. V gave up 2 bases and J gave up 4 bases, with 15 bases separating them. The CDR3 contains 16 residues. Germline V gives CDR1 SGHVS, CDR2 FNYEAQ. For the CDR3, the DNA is TGTGCCAGCAGCTTATCCGGAGTAGCGGAGTACAATGAGCAGTTCTTC. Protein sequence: CASSLSGVAEYNEQFF.

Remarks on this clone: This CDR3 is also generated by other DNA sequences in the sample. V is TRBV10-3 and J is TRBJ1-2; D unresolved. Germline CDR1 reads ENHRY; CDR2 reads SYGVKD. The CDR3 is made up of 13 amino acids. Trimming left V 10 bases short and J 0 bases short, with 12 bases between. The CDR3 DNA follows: TGTGCCACGGCTTCCGAGGCTAACTATGGCTACACCTTC. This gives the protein CATASEANYGYTF.

Written as DNA, the CDR3 is TGTGCCAGCAGTTCGGGACAGGGGGTTCACACTGAAGCTTTCTTT. Encoded protein: CASSSGQGVHTEAFF. This sequence joins TRBV6-2 or TRBV6-3 and TRBJ1-1; TRBD1 agrees at 11 bases. The germline V gene has CDR1 MNHEY and CDR2 SVGEGT. The CDR3 is 15 amino acids. The trim removed 4 bases at V and 3 bases at J, leaving 4 bases unmatched.

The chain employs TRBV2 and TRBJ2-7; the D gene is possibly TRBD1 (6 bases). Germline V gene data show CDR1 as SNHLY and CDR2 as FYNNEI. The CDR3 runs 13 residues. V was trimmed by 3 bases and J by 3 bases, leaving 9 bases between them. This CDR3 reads CASSEVRGYEQYF. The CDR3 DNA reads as TGTGCCAGCAGTGAGGTCAGGGGCTACGAGCAGTACTTC.

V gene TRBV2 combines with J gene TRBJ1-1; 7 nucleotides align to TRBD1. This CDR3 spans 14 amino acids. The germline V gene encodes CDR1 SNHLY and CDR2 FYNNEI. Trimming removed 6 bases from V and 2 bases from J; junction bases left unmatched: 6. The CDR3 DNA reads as TGTGCCAGCAGGGCGGGACAGACTAACACTGAAGCTTTCTTT. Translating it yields CASRAGQTNTEAFF.

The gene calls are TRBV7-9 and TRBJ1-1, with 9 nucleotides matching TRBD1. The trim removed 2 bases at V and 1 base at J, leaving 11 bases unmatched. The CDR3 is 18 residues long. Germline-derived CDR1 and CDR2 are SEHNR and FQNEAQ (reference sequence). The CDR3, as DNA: TGTGCCAGCAGCTTATATCCCCGGACAGGGGACCCGAACACTGAAGCTTTCTTT. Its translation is CASSLYPRTGDPNTEAFF.

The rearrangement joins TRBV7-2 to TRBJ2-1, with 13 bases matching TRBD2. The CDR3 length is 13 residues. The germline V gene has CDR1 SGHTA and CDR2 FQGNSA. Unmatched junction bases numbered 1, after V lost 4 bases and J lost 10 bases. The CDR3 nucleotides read TGTGCCAGCAGCTCGACTAGCGGGGGGGAGCAGTTCTTC. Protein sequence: CASSSTSGGEQFF.

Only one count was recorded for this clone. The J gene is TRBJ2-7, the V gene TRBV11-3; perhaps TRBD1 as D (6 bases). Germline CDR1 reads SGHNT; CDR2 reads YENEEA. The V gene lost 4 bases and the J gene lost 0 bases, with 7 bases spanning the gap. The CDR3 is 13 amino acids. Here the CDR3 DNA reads TGTGCCAGCAGCTCGGGACACTCCTACGAGCAGTACTTC. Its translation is CASSSGHSYEQYF. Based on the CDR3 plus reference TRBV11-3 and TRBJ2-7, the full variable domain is EAGVVQSPRYKIIEKKQPVAFWCNPISGHNTLYWYLQNLGQGPELLIRYENEEAVDDSQLPKDRFSAERLKGVDSTLKIQPAELGDSAVYLCASSSGHSYEQYFGPGTRLTVT.

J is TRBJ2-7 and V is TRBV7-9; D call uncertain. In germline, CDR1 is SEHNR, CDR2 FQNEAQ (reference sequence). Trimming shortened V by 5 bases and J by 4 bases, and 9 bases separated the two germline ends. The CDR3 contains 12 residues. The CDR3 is CASSLPRYEQYF. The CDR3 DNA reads TGTGCCAGCAGCCTCCCGAGGTACGAGCAGTACTTC.

This CDR3 reads CASSLGGTGFGNTIYF. CDR3 DNA sequence: TGTGCCAGCAGCTTAGGCGGGACAGGGTTTGGAAACACCATATATTTT. This rearrangement joins TRBV7-9 to TRBJ1-3, with 9 positions matching TRBD1. With 1 base clipped from V and 3 bases from J, the junction kept 4 bases outside the gene matches. The CDR3 consists of 16 residues. Germline V gene lookup returns CDR1 SEHNR and CDR2 FQNEAQ (reference sequence).

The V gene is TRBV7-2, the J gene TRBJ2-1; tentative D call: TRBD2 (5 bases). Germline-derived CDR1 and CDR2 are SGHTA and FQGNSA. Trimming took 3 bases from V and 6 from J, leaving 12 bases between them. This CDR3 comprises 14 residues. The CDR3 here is CASSFGRTVNEQFF. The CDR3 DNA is TGTGCCAGCAGCTTCGGTCGGACTGTCAATGAGCAGTTCTTC.

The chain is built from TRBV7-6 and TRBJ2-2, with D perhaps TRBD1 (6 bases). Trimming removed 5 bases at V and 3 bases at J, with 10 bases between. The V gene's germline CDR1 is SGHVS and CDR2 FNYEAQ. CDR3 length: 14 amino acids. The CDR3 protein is CASSVGQHTGELFF. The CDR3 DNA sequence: TGTGCCAGCAGCGTCGGACAGCACACCGGGGAGCTGTTTTTT.

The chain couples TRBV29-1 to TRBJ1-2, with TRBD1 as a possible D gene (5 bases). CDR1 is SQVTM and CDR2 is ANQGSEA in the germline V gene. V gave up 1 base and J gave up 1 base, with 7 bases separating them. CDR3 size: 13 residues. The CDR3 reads CSVEAGGNYGYTF. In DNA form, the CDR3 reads TGCAGCGTTGAAGCGGGGGGTAACTATGGCTACACCTTC. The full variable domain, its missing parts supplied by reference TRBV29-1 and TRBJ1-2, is SAVISQKPSRDICQRGTSLTIQCQVDSQVTMMFWYRQQPGQSLTLIATANQGSEATYESGFVIDKFPISRPNLTFSTLTVSNMSPEDSSIYLCSVEAGGNYGYTFGSGTRLTVV.

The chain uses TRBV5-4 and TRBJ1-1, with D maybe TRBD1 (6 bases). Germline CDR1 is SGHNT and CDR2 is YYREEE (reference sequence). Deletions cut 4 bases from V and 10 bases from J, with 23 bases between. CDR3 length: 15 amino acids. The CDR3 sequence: CASSQRASEQGGAFF. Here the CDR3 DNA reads TGTGCCAGCAGCCAACGAGCTTCGGAGCAAGGGGGAGCTTTCTTT.

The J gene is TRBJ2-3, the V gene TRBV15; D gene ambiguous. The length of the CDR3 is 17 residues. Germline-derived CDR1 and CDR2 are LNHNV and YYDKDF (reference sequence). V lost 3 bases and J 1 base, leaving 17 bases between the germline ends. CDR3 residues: CATSSAPRTSRTDTQYF. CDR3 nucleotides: TGTGCCACCAGCAGTGCACCCCGTACTTCCCGCACAGATACGCAGTATTTT.